The clone carrying this T cell receptor (beta chain) was found a few times. Its antigen is not identified. This sample is part of a study of T cells after yellow fever vaccination. Regarding the study as a whole: Post-booster samples contained most primary-vaccination clones (around 95% CD4, around 90% CD8). Just a small share of clonotypes turned up in the CD4 compartment as well as the CD8 compartment. Abundant contaminating clonotypes from the bulk population could appear in FACS-sorted repertoires.

Unmatched junction bases numbered 10, after V lost 4 bases and J lost 0 bases. CDR3 length: 16 amino acids. Looked up from germline, CDR1 is SGHRS and CDR2 is YFSETQ. TCRdb itself ran the 5' RACE reads through MiXCR, one entry per CDR3 protein. The sample lists some 240,000 distinct CDR3 sequences; over 4.5% were seen once. The receptor was derived from a man in his late teens or twenties who received the YFV17D yellow fever vaccine. Sequencing was performed on CD4+ T cells sorted from PBMCs, taken on the day of the yellow fever booster vaccination. J is TRBJ2-7 and V is TRBV5-1, with 7 bases identical to TRBD1. CDR3 protein: CASSAPRQGSSYEQYF. DNA of the CDR3: TGCGCCAGCAGCGCCCCCCGACAGGGTAGCTCCTACGAGCAGTACTTC.